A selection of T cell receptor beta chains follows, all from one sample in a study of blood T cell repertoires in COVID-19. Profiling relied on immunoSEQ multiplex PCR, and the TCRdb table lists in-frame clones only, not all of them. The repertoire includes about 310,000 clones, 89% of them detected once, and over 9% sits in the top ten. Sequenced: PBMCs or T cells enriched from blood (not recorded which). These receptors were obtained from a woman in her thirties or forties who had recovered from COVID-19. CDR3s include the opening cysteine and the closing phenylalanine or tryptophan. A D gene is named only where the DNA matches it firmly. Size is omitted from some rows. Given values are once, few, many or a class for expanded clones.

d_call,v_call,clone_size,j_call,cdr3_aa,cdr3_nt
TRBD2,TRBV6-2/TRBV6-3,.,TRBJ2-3,CASSYVGREPTDTQYF,TGTGCCAGCAGTTACGTCGGGAGGGAGCCCACAGATACGCAGTATTTT
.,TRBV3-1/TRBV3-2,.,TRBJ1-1,CASSPQPARTSEAFF,TGTGCCAGCAGCCCTCAACCCGCGCGGACTTCTGAAGCTTTCTTT
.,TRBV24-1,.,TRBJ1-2,CATRDPVGSGGYTF,TGTGCCACCAGGGACCCGGTCGGCAGCGGGGGCTACACCTTC
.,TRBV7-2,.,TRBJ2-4,CATSGRAAKNIQYF,TGTGCCACTTCAGGCAGGGCGGCCAAAAACATTCAGTACTTC
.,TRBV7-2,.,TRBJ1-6,CASSFFVSYNSPLHF,TGTGCCAGCAGCTTTTTCGTTTCCTATAATTCACCCCTCCACTTT
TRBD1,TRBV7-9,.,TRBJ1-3,CASRATGESGNTIYF,TGTGCCAGCAGAGCAACAGGGGAATCTGGAAACACCATATATTTT
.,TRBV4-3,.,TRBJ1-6,CASSQEASEALHF,TGCGCCAGCAGCCAAGAGGCATCGGAGGCCCTCCACTTT
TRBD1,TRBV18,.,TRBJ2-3,CASSPQGKGAGADTQYF,TGTGCCAGCTCACCACAAGGGAAGGGGGCTGGGGCAGATACGCAGTATTTT
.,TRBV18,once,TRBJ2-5,CASSPALDSQEYF,TGTGCCAGCTCACCGGCTCTGGACAGCCAAGAGTACTTC
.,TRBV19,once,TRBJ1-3,CASSEQSSGNTIYF,TGTGCCAGTAGTGAACAGAGCTCTGGAAACACCATATATTTT